This T cell receptor beta chain appears in the sequencing data of a study of vaccination effects on CD4 cells after COVID-19. Study results and limitations: Clones induced by infection and by vaccine showed marked clonal contraction late after vaccination.

Of note for this clone: Its target is unknown.

Trimming cost V 4 bases and J 7 bases, with 24 bases left between them. The CDR3 length is 17 residues. CDR1 is SGDLS and CDR2 is YYNGEE in the germline V gene. Pools of viral peptides were used by the ViraFEST assay to expand antigen-specific CD4+ T cells ahead of sequencing. Following culture for nine to ten days, CD4+ T cells were isolated. In the vaccine recipients, nucleocapsid antibodies were negative and there was no prior SARS-CoV-2 infection. A density of roughly 2 million PBMC per well was used; these cells were cultured with 10 IU/ml IL-2 and around 10 ug/ml peptides. Half-medium exchanges with IL-2 medium took place on days 3 and 7. Using immunoSEQ multiplex PCR, the repertoire was profiled, and TCRdb retains in-frame clones only, with some absent. The sample lists 70,000 or so clones, around 81% seen once, with roughly 10% in the top ten.

This TCR came from a human donor who received a COVID-19 vaccine. The source was CD4+ T cells from PBMCs cultured with SARS-CoV-2 spike peptides, collected before COVID-19 vaccination. The chain carries TRBV9 and TRBJ2-1; D gene uncertain. CDR3 bases: TGTGCCAGCAGCCCGCGGTCCATGATTTATTTGACGAATGAGCAGTTCTTC. Translated: CASSPRSMIYLTNEQFF. Filled out from reference TRBV9 and TRBJ2-1, the complete variable domain reads DSGVTQTPKHLITATGQRVTLRCSPRSGDLSVYWYQQSLDQGLQFLIQYYNGEERAKGNILERFSAQQFPDLHSELNLSSLELGDSALYFCASSPRSMIYLTNEQFFGPGTRLTVL.